The subject of this entry is one T cell receptor (beta chain). The clone's antigen remains unknown. It has no much larger one-base neighbor in the sample; base qualities were not kept. From V the trimming removes 1 base and from J it removes 6 bases, while the gene matches leave 2 bases of the junction unaccounted for. The CDR3 covers 13 residues, taking in both the cysteine and the phenylalanine. Only CDR3 DNA remains: 39 bases, in frame from the first base. Looking up the germline V gene (reference sequence) yields CDR1 LNHDA and CDR2 SQIVND. The library was built by means of the immunoSEQ multiplex PCR assay. In its TCRdb copy, this immuneACCESS table keeps in-frame sequences only and misses some clones. Where compared with another copy, unresolved V genes explain less than half of these, and the others have no known cause. Within this sample are some 120,000 clones, with roughly 95% of them counted one time only. Less than 0.55% of the sample comes from the top ten.

This entry comes from a study of T cell changes during pregnancy in multiple sclerosis (dated by TCRdb to the late 2010s). Background for the entire study: In women with multiple sclerosis, the researchers looked at how the T cell repertoire shifted as pregnancy progressed.

The input for sequencing was peripheral blood, taken after pregnancy. This receptor was taken from a female donor with multiple sclerosis, enrolled in a pregnancy study. The rearrangement joined TRBV19 to TRBJ1-2; 7 central nucleotides agree with TRBD1. The sequence in DNA is TGTGCCAGTAGTATAGCAGGGGGACATGGCTACACCTTC. Its product reads: CASSIAGGHGYTF. The CDR3, completed at both ends by the reference TRBV19 and TRBJ1-2 genes, gives the full variable domain DGGITQSPKYLFRKEGQNVTLSCEQNLNHDAMYWYRQDPGQGLRLIYYSQIVNDFQKGDIAEGYSVSREKKESFPLTVTSAQKNPTAFYLCASSIAGGHGYTFGSGTRLTVV.